This T cell receptor beta chain is drawn from a study of cytomegalovirus exposure and HLA in healthy donors. Findings of the study overall: It was taken for granted in presence/absence analyses that sequencing depth across donors was roughly uniform. TCR beta V segments were, for the most part, productive about 90% or about 30% of the time in an earlier analysis. Some V segments, including TRBV6-2 and TRBV6-3, were excluded as indistinguishable.

With 1 base removed from V and 3 bases from J, the gap between germline ends came to 13 bases. The CDR3 has 15 amino acids. CDR1 and CDR2 from the germline V gene are MGHRA and YSYEKL. In the PCR, 60 Vbeta and 13 Jbeta primers were used. Here immunoSEQ multiplex PCR was the method, and the copy in TCRdb shows in-frame clones only, minus some. The sample holds about 170,000 clones, around 85% seen once. This clone has a count of ten or more. Its antigen remains unidentified. The sequence came from a male donor in good health and CMV-seronegative. This chain links TRBV4-1 with TRBJ2-7; no definite D call. Sequenced sample: PBMCs. The CDR3 DNA is TGCGCCAGCAGCCAAGTGTATCGCAGAGGCTACGAGCAGTACTTC. As protein: CASSQVYRRGYEQYF.